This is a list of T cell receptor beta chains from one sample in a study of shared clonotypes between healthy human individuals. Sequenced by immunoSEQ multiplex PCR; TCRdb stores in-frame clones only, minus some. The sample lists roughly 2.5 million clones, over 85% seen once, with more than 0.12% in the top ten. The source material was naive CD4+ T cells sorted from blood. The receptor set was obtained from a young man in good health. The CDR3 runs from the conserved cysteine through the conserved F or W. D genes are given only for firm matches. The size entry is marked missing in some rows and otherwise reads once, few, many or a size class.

TGTGCCAGCAGTTACTTAGAGGGGGAAAAACTGTTTTTT	CASSYLEGEKLFF	NA	TRBV6-6	TRBJ1-4	NA
TGTGCCAGTAGTATTACTAGCGGGCTCTCCTACGAGCAGTACTTC	CASSITSGLSYEQYF	TRBD2	TRBV19	TRBJ2-7	NA
TGTGCCAGCAGCTTGTCCGGGACAGATAATGAAAAACTGTTTTTT	CASSLSGTDNEKLFF	TRBD1	TRBV5-5	TRBJ1-4	NA
TGTGCCAGCAGTCCGTACCGGGACAGGGCCTACGAGCAGTACTTC	CASSPYRDRAYEQYF	TRBD1	TRBV27	TRBJ2-7	NA
TGTGCCAGCAGTGAGTTTAGCGGGAAGAATGAGCAGTTCTTC	CASSEFSGKNEQFF	TRBD2	TRBV25-1	TRBJ2-1	NA
TGTGCCAGTAGTGGAGGGACAGCACCAGCGAGCAATCAGCCCCAGCATTTT	CASSGGTAPASNQPQHF	TRBD1	TRBV19	TRBJ1-5	NA
TGTGCCTGGAGTGGACAGGGTTTTGCCTATGGCTACACCTTC	CAWSGQGFAYGYTF	TRBD1	TRBV30	TRBJ1-2	NA
TGTGCCAGCACCTTGCGGGGGGCGCCTACTGAAGCTTTCTTT	CASTLRGAPTEAFF	NA	TRBV5-4	TRBJ1-1	NA
TGCGCCAGCAGCCAAGGGGTCCTAGCGGCGTCCTACAATGAGCAGTTCTTC	CASSQGVLAASYNEQFF	TRBD2	TRBV4-3	TRBJ2-1	NA
TGTGCCATCAGTGGGACTAGCGGAAAACGACAGGATGAGCAGTTCTTC	CAISGTSGKRQDEQFF	TRBD2	TRBV10-3	TRBJ2-1	NA
TGCGCCAGCAGCTTGGGGCACGGCAGGAGAACCGGGGAGCTGTTTTTT	CASSLGHGRRTGELFF	NA	TRBV5-1	TRBJ2-2	NA
TGTGCCAGCAGCTCATACGTGAACACTGAAGCTTTCTTT	CASSSYVNTEAFF	NA	TRBV6-1	TRBJ1-1	once
TGCGCCAGCAGCCCCGGGACAGGGGAATACACTGAAGCTTTCTTT	CASSPGTGEYTEAFF	TRBD1	TRBV5-1	TRBJ1-1	NA
TGCGCCAGCAGCCTAAGGGGGCTCGATGGTTGGGATACGCAGTATTTT	CASSLRGLDGWDTQYF	TRBD1	TRBV5-1	TRBJ2-3	NA
TGCGCCAGCAGCCAAGGAGTCGGTGGTGAAAAACTGTTTTTT	CASSQGVGGEKLFF	NA	TRBV4-1	TRBJ1-4	NA
TGTGCCAGCACCCAATCCCGGGGCGCCGACAATGAGCAGTTCTTC	CASTQSRGADNEQFF	NA	TRBV28	TRBJ2-1	once
TGTGCCAGCAGTTTGCTTGGGCGCGAGCAGTACTTC	CASSLLGREQYF	NA	TRBV28	TRBJ2-7	NA
TGTGCCAGCAGCGTAACAGATCAAGAGACCCAGTACTTC	CASSVTDQETQYF	NA	TRBV9	TRBJ2-5	NA
TGTGCCAGTAGTACCACGGGGAGCAGGGGGACCGAGACCCAGTACTTC	CASSTTGSRGTETQYF	TRBD1	TRBV19	TRBJ2-5	NA
TGTGCCAGCAGCCTCCAACTAAGGGGGACTAGCCTTTACAATGAGCAGTTCTTC	CASSLQLRGTSLYNEQFF	TRBD2	TRBV14	TRBJ2-1	NA
TGTGCCAGCACTCCCTATAATACAGGGGGTGCTGAAGCTTTCTTT	CASTPYNTGGAEAFF	TRBD1	TRBV2	TRBJ1-1	NA
TGTGCCAGTAGTATCGGCAGCCTCAGACTTCCCACAGATACGCAGTATTTT	CASSIGSLRLPTDTQYF	NA	TRBV19	TRBJ2-3	NA
TGTGCTAGCAGCTATGACTCCGGCGAGACCCAGTACTTC	CASSYDSGETQYF	NA	TRBV7-7	TRBJ2-5	NA
TGTGCCAGCAGTGTGAGGGGACGCAATCAGCCCCAGCATTTT	CASSVRGRNQPQHF	NA	TRBV2	TRBJ1-5	NA
TGTGCCAGTAGTATACCGCGCGGACAGGGAAACTATGGCTACACCTTC	CASSIPRGQGNYGYTF	TRBD1	TRBV19	TRBJ1-2	NA
TGTGCCAGCGAAGGGCGAAAAGCGAACACTGAAGCTTTCTTT	CASEGRKANTEAFF	NA	TRBV2	TRBJ1-1	NA
TGTGCCAGCAACCTAGCGGGCGCCCCGGAGCAGTTCTTC	CASNLAGAPEQFF	TRBD2	TRBV2	TRBJ2-1	NA
TGCGCCAGCAGCTTGGCACTAGCGGGGTACAATGAGCAGTTCTTC	CASSLALAGYNEQFF	TRBD2	TRBV5-1	TRBJ2-1	NA
TGTGCCATTGGAGGGGGGGCCCGCGAGCAGTACTTC	CAIGGGAREQYF	NA	TRBV10-3	TRBJ2-7	NA
TGTGCCAGCAGCTTAGGTCAGGGAGGGCAGCCCCAGCATTTT	CASSLGQGGQPQHF	NA	TRBV7-9	TRBJ1-5	few
TGCAGCGCCCAATCAGGGACTGAAGCTTTCTTT	CSAQSGTEAFF	NA	TRBV29-1	TRBJ1-1	NA
TGTGCCAGCAGCTCAGAGTTAAGCACAGATACGCAGTATTTT	CASSSELSTDTQYF	NA	TRBV9	TRBJ2-3	NA
TGTGCCATCAGTGAAAACGTAGGGGACACTGAAGCTTTCTTT	CAISENVGDTEAFF	NA	TRBV10-3	TRBJ1-1	NA
TGTGCCAGCAGTCGGCTCCCAACATACGAGCAGTACTTC	CASSRLPTYEQYF	NA	TRBV5-8	TRBJ2-7	once
TGTGCCAGCAGTTTTCTCGACGGGGAGCTGTTTTTT	CASSFLDGELFF	NA	TRBV27	TRBJ2-2	NA